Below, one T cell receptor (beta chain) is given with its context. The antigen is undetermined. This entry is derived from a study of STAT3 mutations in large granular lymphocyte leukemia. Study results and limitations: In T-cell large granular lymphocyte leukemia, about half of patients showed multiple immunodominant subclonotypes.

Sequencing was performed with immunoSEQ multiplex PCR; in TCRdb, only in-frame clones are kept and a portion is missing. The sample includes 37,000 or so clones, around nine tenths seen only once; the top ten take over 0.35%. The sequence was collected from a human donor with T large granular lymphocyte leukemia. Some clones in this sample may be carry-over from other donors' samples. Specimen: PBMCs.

CDR3 sequence: CASSQGLRQGIPYEQYF. In nucleotides, the CDR3 is TGTGCCAGCAGCCAAGGATTGAGACAGGGGATCCCCTACGAGCAGTACTTC. V gene TRBV14 combines with J gene TRBJ2-7, with 8 bases identical to TRBD1. V dropped 1 base and J dropped 2; count of bases not matched to a gene: 10. In germline, CDR1 is SGHDN, CDR2 FVKESK. The CDR3 covers 17 residues.